This TCR beta chain was captured by sequencing in a study of shared clonotypes between healthy human individuals. Study-wide findings and caveats: It was anticipated that sequencing depth would influence how many clonotypes donors shared. Estimated clonotype richness was generally higher in naive than memory subsets.

A word on this clone: Its antigen is still unknown.

The CDR3 has 14 residues. Trimming pared 3 bases from V and 2 bases from J, leaving 11 bases between. Germline values: CDR1 MGHRA, CDR2 YSYEKL. TCRdb's table, derived via immunoSEQ multiplex PCR, lists solely in-frame clones and lacks some. The sample holds over a million clones; roughly 96% are singletons and the top ten take roughly 1.2%. The TCR comes from a man aged 30 to 45 in good health. The J gene is TRBJ2-7, the V gene TRBV4-1; possible D gene TRBD1, 5 bases. The sequencing sample was made of naive CD4+ T cells sorted from blood. Subset defined: CD45RA+ positively selected. CDR3 sequence (DNA): TGCGCCAGCAGCCACCCCCAGGGCGCCTACGAGCAGTACTTC. Protein: CASSHPQGAYEQYF.